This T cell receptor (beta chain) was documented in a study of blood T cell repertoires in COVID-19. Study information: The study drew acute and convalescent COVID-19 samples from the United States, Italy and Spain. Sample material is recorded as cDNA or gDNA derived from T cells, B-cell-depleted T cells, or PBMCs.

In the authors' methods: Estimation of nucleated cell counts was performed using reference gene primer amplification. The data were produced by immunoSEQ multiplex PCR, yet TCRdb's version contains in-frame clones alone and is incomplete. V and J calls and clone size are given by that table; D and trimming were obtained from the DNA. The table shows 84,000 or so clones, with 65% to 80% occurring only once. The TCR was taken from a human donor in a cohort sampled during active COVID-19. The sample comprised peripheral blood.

The chain's CDR3 is CASSQYSGGDNEQFF. DNA of the CDR3: TGTGCCAGCAGCCAATATAGCGGAGGGGACAATGAGCAGTTCTTC. The V and J genes are TRBV3-1 (or the pseudogene TRBV3-2) and TRBJ2-1; possibly TRBD2 for D (6 bases). Germline-derived CDR1 and CDR2 are LGHDT and YNNKEL (reference sequence). The CDR3 consists of 15 residues. V lost 2 bases and J lost 5, with 13 bases in between.